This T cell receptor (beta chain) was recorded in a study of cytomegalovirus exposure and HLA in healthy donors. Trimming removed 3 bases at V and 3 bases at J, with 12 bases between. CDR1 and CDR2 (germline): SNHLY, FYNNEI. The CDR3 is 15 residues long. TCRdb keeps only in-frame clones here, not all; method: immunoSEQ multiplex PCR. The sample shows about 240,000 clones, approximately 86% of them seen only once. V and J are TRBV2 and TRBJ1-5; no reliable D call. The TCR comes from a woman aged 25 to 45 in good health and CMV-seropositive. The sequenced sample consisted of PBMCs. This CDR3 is CASSDASVNNQPQHF. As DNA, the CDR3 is TGTGCCAGCAGTGATGCCTCGGTGAACAATCAGCCCCAGCATTTT.